Listed here are 17 T cell receptor beta chains from one sample, sequenced in a study of cytomegalovirus exposure and HLA in healthy donors. The PCR employed 60 Vbeta primers together with 13 Jbeta primers. Profiling relied on immunoSEQ multiplex PCR, and the TCRdb table lists in-frame clones only, not all of them. The profile covers some 150,000 clones, with 60% to 85% appearing a single time and less than 3.5% taken by the ten largest. Input material: PBMCs. Receptor source: a male donor in good health and CMV-seronegative.

The chain couples TRBV7-9 to TRBJ2-7, with D unresolved. This CDR3 is built from 16 residues. Germline CDR1 and CDR2: SEHNR and FQNEAQ (reference sequence). Trimming left V 5 bases short and J 0 bases short, with 17 bases between. The CDR3 loop reads CASSPTVHTDSYEQYF. In DNA form, the CDR3 reads TGTGCCAGCAGCCCGACCGTTCACACAGACTCCTACGAGCAGTACTTC. Full variable domain (missing parts from reference TRBV7-9 and TRBJ2-7): DTGVSQNPRHKITKRGQNVTFRCDPISEHNRLYWYRQTLGQGPEFLTYFQNEAQLEKSRLLSDRFSAERPKGSFSTLEIQRTEQGDSAMYLCASSPTVHTDSYEQYFGPGTRLTVT.

This clone showed up just a few times. CDR3 in DNA: TGTGCCAGCAGCTTATTTCGTAGCGAGACCCCCACAGATACGCAGTATTTT. This codes for CASSLFRSETPTDTQYF. This chain uses TRBV7-3 with TRBJ2-3; the D gene is possibly TRBD2 (5 bases). Germline CDR1 reads SGHTA; CDR2 reads FQGTGA. CDR3 length: 17 amino acids. Trimming took 2 bases from V and 2 from J, leaving 17 bases between them.

The CDR3 protein is CASSQEVQGAPEAFF. DNA of the CDR3: TGCGCCAGCAGCCAAGAGGTCCAGGGGGCGCCTGAAGCTTTCTTT. V usage is TRBV4-1 and J usage is TRBJ1-1; 8 nucleotides match TRBD1. Germline V lookup: CDR1 MGHRA, CDR2 YSYEKL. The J segment lost 6 bases and the V segment lost 0 bases, leaving 6 bases of the junction unmatched. The CDR3 loop spans 15 amino acids.

The V and J genes are TRBV30 and TRBJ1-4; 7 nucleotides line up with TRBD1. This CDR3 spans 14 amino acids. V gave up 3 bases and J gave up 4 bases; unmatched junction bases: 5. Germline values: CDR1 GTSNPN, CDR2 SVGIG (reference sequence). The CDR3 DNA sequence: TGTGCCTGGAGGCGGGACAGCTTTAATGAAAAACTGTTTTTT. Translated, it gives CAWRRDSFNEKLFF.

The chain is built from TRBV15 and TRBJ1-1; TRBD1 matches at 8 bases. CDR1 LNHNV and CDR2 YYDKDF come from the germline V gene (reference sequence). The CDR3 runs to 15 residues. The V and J ends lost 2 bases and 3 bases, in that order; junction bases with no gene match: 5. The DNA of the CDR3 is TGTGCCACCAGCAGAAGGACAGGGATCTACACTGAAGCTTTCTTT. Translating it yields CATSRRTGIYTEAFF.

The gene calls are TRBV27 and TRBJ2-7; the D gene is possibly TRBD2 (6 bases). With 0 bases removed from V and 5 bases from J, the gap between germline ends came to 8 bases. The CDR3 totals 13 residues. The V gene's germline CDR1 is MNHEY and CDR2 SMNVEV (reference sequence). Written as DNA, the CDR3 is TGTGCCAGCAGTTTATCACGGGGGAACGAGCAGTACTTC. It codes for CASSLSRGNEQYF.

The gene calls are TRBV5-6 and TRBJ2-5; no definite D call. The J call could be wrong; TRBJ2-7 is a better fit for the DNA end. The CDR3 length is 14 residues. Germline loops: CDR1 SGHDT, CDR2 YYEEEE. CDR3 loop: CASSLGRDSYEQYF. In nucleotides, the CDR3 is TGTGCCAGCAGCTTGGGACGAGACTCCTACGAGCAGTACTTC.

The rearrangement joins TRBV5-6 to TRBJ1-5; D is possibly TRBD1 (6 bases). Germline CDR1 SGHDT, CDR2 YYEEEE. The V and J ends lost 5 bases and 3 bases respectively, with 15 bases between them. The CDR3 covers 15 residues. CDR3: CASRPTGTSNQPQHF. The DNA for the CDR3 is TGTGCCAGCAGACCAACAGGGACCTCCAATCAGCCCCAGCATTTT.

The chain carries TRBV13 and TRBJ2-3, with D unresolved. This CDR3 contains 13 residues. CDR1 is PRHDT and CDR2 is FYEKMQ in the germline V gene (reference sequence). Trimming stripped 7 bases from V and 4 bases from J, with 12 bases between. The CDR3, as DNA: TGTGCCAGCACCCTGAACGCAGCAGATACGCAGTATTTT. It codes for CASTLNAADTQYF.

This clone was seen a single time. The CDR3 sequence: CASSLSPPPDEQYF. The CDR3 DNA is TGTGCCAGCAGCTTATCACCACCCCCGGACGAGCAGTACTTC. The chain uses TRBV7-6 and TRBJ2-7, with no clear D. CDR1 and CDR2 from the germline V gene are SGHVS and FNYEAQ. The V end was cut by 2 bases, the J end by 5 bases, with 13 bases between. CDR3 length equals 14 residues. The full variable domain, in which reference TRBV7-6 and TRBJ2-7 provide the parts outside the CDR3, is GAGVSQSPRYKVTKRGQDVALRCDPISGHVSLYWYRQALGQGPEFLTYFNYEAQQDKSGLPNDRFSAERPEGSISTLTIQRTEQRDSAMYRCASSLSPPPDEQYFGPGTRLTVT.

The V call is TRBV2, the J call TRBJ2-7; 9 nucleotides align to TRBD1. CDR3 length: 17 residues. The V gene end was trimmed by 6 bases and the J gene end by 6 bases; junction bases not matched to a gene: 18. Germline V gives CDR1 SNHLY, CDR2 FYNNEI. The CDR3 coding sequence is TGTGCCAGCAGGGGAACCGGGACAGGGATTTTTTTTGCCGAGCAGTACTTC. Translation gives CASRGTGTGIFFAEQYF.

This sequence joins TRBV5-4 and TRBJ1-4; 7 bases agree with TRBD1. From germline, CDR1 is SGHNT and CDR2 YYREEE (reference sequence). The CDR3 spans 15 residues. The J segment lost 8 bases and the V segment lost 4 bases, leaving 11 bases of the junction unmatched. The CDR3 protein is CASSPTGSQGEKLFF. The CDR3 DNA is TGTGCCAGCAGCCCGACAGGGAGCCAGGGCGAAAAACTGTTTTTT.

This clone was found once. This chain joins TRBV21-1 and TRBJ2-2; the DNA was not compared with TRBD2, the D call given in the table. TRBV21-1 counts as a pseudogene. The length of the CDR3 is 17 residues. CDR3 in amino acids: CASSCGVIRGFTGELFF. The CDR3 bases are TGTGCCAGCAGCTGTGGGGTTATACGGGGGTTCACCGGGGAGCTGTTTTTT.

V and J are TRBV30 and TRBJ2-1, with TRBD2 matching over 10 bases. The length of the CDR3 is 15 residues. After removal of 0 bases from V and 4 bases from J, the junction contained 3 bases not matched to a gene. In germline, CDR1 is GTSNPN, CDR2 SVGIG (reference sequence). This CDR3 reads CAWSVLAGLYNEQFF. CDR3 nucleotides: TGTGCCTGGAGTGTACTAGCGGGACTATACAATGAGCAGTTCTTC.

The genes are TRBV15 and TRBJ2-1, with TRBD2 as a possible D gene (6 bases). The V end was cut by 0 bases, the J end by 2 bases, with 11 bases between. This CDR3 has 16 amino acids. CDR1 and CDR2 (germline): LNHNV, YYDKDF (reference sequence). CDR3 nucleotide sequence: TGTGCCACCAGCAGAGAAATCGGGGGTGCCTACAATGAGCAGTTCTTC. This codes for CATSREIGGAYNEQFF.

V usage is TRBV5-4 and J usage is TRBJ1-2; possibly TRBD1 for D (5 bases). Trimming took 2 bases from V and 6 from J, leaving 14 bases between them. Germline CDR1 SGHNT, CDR2 YYREEE (reference sequence). The CDR3 length is 14 residues. The CDR3 bases are TGTGCCAGCAGCTTCGGGCCCAGGGTCAATGGCTACACCTTC. Amino acid sequence: CASSFGPRVNGYTF.

This rearrangement joins TRBV5-6 to TRBJ2-7; 8 bases match TRBD1. The CDR3 length is 14 residues. The trim removed 3 bases at V and 0 bases at J, leaving 2 bases unmatched. Germline V gene sequence: CDR1 SGHDT, CDR2 YYEEEE. CDR3 sequence reads: CASSWTGPSYEQYF. CDR3 nucleotides: TGTGCCAGCAGCTGGACAGGGCCCTCCTACGAGCAGTACTTC.